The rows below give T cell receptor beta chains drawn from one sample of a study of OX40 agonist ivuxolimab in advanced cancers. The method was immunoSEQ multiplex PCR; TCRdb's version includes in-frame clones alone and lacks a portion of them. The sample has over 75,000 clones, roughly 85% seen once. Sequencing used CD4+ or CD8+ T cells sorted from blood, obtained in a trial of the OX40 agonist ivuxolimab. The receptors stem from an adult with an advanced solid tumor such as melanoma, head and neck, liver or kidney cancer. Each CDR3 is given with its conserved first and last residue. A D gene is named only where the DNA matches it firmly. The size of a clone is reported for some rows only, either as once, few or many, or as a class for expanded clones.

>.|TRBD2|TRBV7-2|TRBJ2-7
TGTGCCAGCAGCCGACTAGCGAACTCCTACGAGCAGTACTTC
CASSRLANSYEQYF
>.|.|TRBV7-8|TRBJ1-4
TGTGCCAGCAGCCCAGAGCCGGGACTGTTAAATGAAAAACTGTTTTTT
CASSPEPGLLNEKLFF
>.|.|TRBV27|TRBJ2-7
TGTGCCAGCAAAGCAGGGGGGGGGACGGGAGAGCAGTACTTC
CASKAGGGTGEQYF
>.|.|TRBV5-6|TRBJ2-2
TGTGCCAGCAGAATTTTAAACAGATACACCGGGGAGCTGTTTTTT
CASRILNRYTGELFF
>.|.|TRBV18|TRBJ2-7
TGTGCCAGCTCACCACCGGTCCAAGCCTACGAGCAGTACTTC
CASSPPVQAYEQYF
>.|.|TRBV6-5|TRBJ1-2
TGTGCCAGCAGCCAGCTCCGCACTAACTATGGCTACACCTTC
CASSQLRTNYGYTF
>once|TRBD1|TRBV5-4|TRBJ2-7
TGTGCCAGCAGCTTCATGACAGGGGAAGCCTACGAGCAGTACTTC
CASSFMTGEAYEQYF
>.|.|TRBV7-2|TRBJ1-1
TGTGCCAGCAAACAGGGATTCACTGAAGCTTTCTTT
CASKQGFTEAFF
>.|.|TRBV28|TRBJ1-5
TGTGCCAGCAGTCTCCTCCACGCGGGATTGGGAAATCAGCCCCAGCATTTT
CASSLLHAGLGNQPQHF
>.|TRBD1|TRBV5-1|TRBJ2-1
TGCGCCAGCAGCCTAAGACAGGGAAGCAATGAGCAGTTCTTC
CASSLRQGSNEQFF
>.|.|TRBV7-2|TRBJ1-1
TGTGCCAGCAGCTTAGTCGTCAGATTGAACACTGAAGCTTTCTTT
CASSLVVRLNTEAFF
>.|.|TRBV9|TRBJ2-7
TGTGCCAGCAGCGTAGGGGGGGACTCGACCGAGCAGTACTTC
CASSVGGDSTEQYF
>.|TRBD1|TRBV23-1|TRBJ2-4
TGCGCCAGCAGTCAGACCCCGGTAGGACAGGGGGCGAAAGCCAAAAACATTCAGTACTTC
CASSQTPVGQGAKAKNIQYF
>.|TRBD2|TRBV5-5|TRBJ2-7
TGTGCCAGCAGCTCTGAGGCGGGAGTTGTTTCCCACGAGCAGTACTTC
CASSSEAGVVSHEQYF
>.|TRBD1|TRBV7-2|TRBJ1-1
TGTGCCAGCAGCTTATGGGCACAGGGGGTCACTGAAGCTTTCTTT
CASSLWAQGVTEAFF
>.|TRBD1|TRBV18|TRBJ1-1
TGTGCCAGCTCGACAGGGGGGCTCACTGAAGCTTTCTTT
CASSTGGLTEAFF
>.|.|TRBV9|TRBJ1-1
TGTGCCAGCAGCGTATTGGTAGACACTGAAGCTTTCTTT
CASSVLVDTEAFF
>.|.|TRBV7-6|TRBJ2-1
TGTGCCAGCAGCCCCACGAATGGGCATGAGCAGTTCTTC
CASSPTNGHEQFF
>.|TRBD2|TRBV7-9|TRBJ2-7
TGTGCCAGCAGCTTACTAGCGGGGGGCCTAAAGGGCGACGAGCAGTACTTC
CASSLLAGGLKGDEQYF
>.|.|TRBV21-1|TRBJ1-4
TGTGCCAGCAGCAAAGAGGACACTCCAACTAATGAAAAACTGTTTTTT
CASSKEDTPTNEKLFF
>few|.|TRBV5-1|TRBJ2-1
TGCGCCAGCAGCTTGGGTAGGACTCATTACTACAATGAGCAGTTCTTC
CASSLGRTHYYNEQFF
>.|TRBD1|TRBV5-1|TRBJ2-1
TGCGCCAGCAGCCGGGACAGGCCCCTCGATGAGCAGTTCTTC
CASSRDRPLDEQFF
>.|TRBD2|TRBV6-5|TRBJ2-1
TGTGCCAGCAGGCGACCGGGACTACCCTACAATGAGCAGTTCTTC
CASRRPGLPYNEQFF
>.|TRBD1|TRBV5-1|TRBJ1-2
TGCGCCAGCAGCTCCGGGACAGGGTATCATGCCGGCTACACCTTC
CASSSGTGYHAGYTF
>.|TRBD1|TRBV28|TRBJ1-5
TGTGCCACCCAAGGACAGGGCCATCAGCCCCAGCATTTT
CATQGQGHQPQHF
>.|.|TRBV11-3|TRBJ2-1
TGTGCCAGCAGCTTAGGGGAGCTAGGGGACGAGCAGTTCTTC
CASSLGELGDEQFF
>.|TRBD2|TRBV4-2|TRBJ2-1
TGTGCCAGCAGCCAAGTCGTCACTAGCGGGAAAGATGAGCAGTTCTTC
CASSQVVTSGKDEQFF
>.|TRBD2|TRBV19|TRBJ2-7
TGTGCCAGTAGCACCCTTCGTGAAGGACTAGCGGGAGTCGAGCAGTACTTC
CASSTLREGLAGVEQYF
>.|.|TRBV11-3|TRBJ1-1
TGTGCCAGCAGCCCAGGGCTGGGGATGAACACTGAAGCTTTCTTT
CASSPGLGMNTEAFF
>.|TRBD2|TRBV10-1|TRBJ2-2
TGCGCCAGCACCGGGACTAGCGGGAGGAAGAATCACACCGGGGAGCTGTTTTTT
CASTGTSGRKNHTGELFF
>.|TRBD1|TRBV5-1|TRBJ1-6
TGCGCCAGCAGCTTGGCCCCGAAAGAACAGGGGTCCAATTCACCCCTCCACTTT
CASSLAPKEQGSNSPLHF
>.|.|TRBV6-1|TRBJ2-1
TGTGCCAGCAGTGGAGTGGTAGAGCAGTTCTTC
CASSGVVEQFF
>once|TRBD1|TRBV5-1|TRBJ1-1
TGCGCCAGCAGCTTGGCGACAGGGGGCACTGAAGCTTTCTTT
CASSLATGGTEAFF
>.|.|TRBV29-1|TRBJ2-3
TGCAGCGTTATCAAAGATACGCAGTATTTT
CSVIKDTQYF
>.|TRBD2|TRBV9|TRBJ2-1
TGTGCCAGCAGCGTAGCGGCCGGGACTAGCGGGTCCAGCTCCTACAATGAGCAGTTCTTC
CASSVAAGTSGSSSYNEQFF
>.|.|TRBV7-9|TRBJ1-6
TGTGCCAGCAGCTTGGGTTTAGGGTCACCCCTCCACTTT
CASSLGLGSPLHF
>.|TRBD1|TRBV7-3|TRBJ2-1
TGTGCCAGCAGCTCATCACGACCGGGACAGGGTCTCGGTGAGCAGTTCTTC
CASSSSRPGQGLGEQFF
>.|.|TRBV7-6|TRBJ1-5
TGTGCCAGCAGCTTAGCCGCCAGGGGTGGTAGTCAGCCCCAGCATTTT
CASSLAARGGSQPQHF
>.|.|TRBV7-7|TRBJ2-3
TGTGCTAGCAGCTTAGGAGGAGGTGGGGGGACAGATACGCAGTATTTT
CASSLGGGGGTDTQYF
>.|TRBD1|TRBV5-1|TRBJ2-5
TGCGCCAGCAGCACAGACAGGGGGCAAGAGACCCAGTACTTC
CASSTDRGQETQYF
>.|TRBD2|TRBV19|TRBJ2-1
TGTGCCAGTAGGAAGCGGGAGTGGTACAATGAGCAGTTCTTC
CASRKREWYNEQFF
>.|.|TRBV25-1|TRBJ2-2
TGTGCCAGCACGGACTACACGAACACCGGGGAGCTGTTTTTT
CASTDYTNTGELFF
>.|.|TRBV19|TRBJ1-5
TGTGCCAGTAGTATAGGCAGGTTGCAGCCCCAGCATTTT
CASSIGRLQPQHF
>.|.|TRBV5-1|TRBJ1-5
TGCGCCAGCAGCTTGGGACAAGCGGGCAATCAGCCCCAGCATTTT
CASSLGQAGNQPQHF
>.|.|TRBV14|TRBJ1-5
TGTGCCAGCAGCCAAGATCTCAATCAGCCCCAGCATTTT
CASSQDLNQPQHF
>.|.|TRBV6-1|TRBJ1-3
TGTGCCAGCAGTGTTGGGGGGTCAGGAAACACCATATATTTT
CASSVGGSGNTIYF
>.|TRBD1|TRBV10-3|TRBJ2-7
TGTGCCATCAGTGGTTCACCGGGACAGGGGTCCTACGAGCAGTACTTC
CAISGSPGQGSYEQYF
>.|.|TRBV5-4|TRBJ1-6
TGTGCCAGCAGCCTGCCCCTTGGGACCTCCTATAATTCACCCCTCCACTTT
CASSLPLGTSYNSPLHF
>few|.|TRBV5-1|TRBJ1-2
TGCGCCAGCAGCTTGACAGACGTCAATGGCTACACCTTC
CASSLTDVNGYTF
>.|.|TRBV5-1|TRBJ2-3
TGCGCCAGCAGCCCCGACCCGACAGGTTCTAGCACAGATACGCAGTATTTT
CASSPDPTGSSTDTQYF
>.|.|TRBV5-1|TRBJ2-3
TGCGCCAGCAGCTTGGCCGGAGCGTGGGCGGATACGCAGTATTTT
CASSLAGAWADTQYF
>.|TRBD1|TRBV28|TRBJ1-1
TGTGCCAGCAGTTACAGGGGGCGATTTACTGAAGCTTTCTTT
CASSYRGRFTEAFF